This entry lists 29 T cell receptor beta chains sequenced from one sample in a study of cytomegalovirus exposure and HLA in healthy donors. The PCR ran on 60 Vbeta and 13 Jbeta primers. The table came from immunoSEQ multiplex PCR; TCRdb's copy has only in-frame clones and leaves some out. This table has tens of thousands of clones, roughly four fifths appearing once. The sequenced material came from PBMCs. The receptors were sampled from a young man in good health and CMV-seronegative.

The rearrangement joins TRBV6-1 to TRBJ2-5; 7 bases map to TRBD1. The CDR3 spans 15 residues. The junction had 9 bases not matched to a gene; V was cut back by 6 bases and J by 2 bases. Per the germline V gene, CDR1 is MNHNS and CDR2 is SASEGT. CDR3 sequence reads: CASSRGQVTQETQYF. In nucleotides, the CDR3 is TGTGCCAGCAGCCGAGGACAGGTGACACAAGAGACCCAGTACTTC.

The chain is built from TRBV10-1 and TRBJ2-1; 12 bases are shared with TRBD2. CDR3 length: 15 residues. Germline V gives CDR1 WNHNN, CDR2 SYGVQD (reference sequence). The V gene end was trimmed by 3 bases and the J gene end by 9 bases; junction bases not matched to a gene: 6. The CDR3 loop is CASSESSGGASEQFF. The CDR3, as DNA: TGCGCCAGCAGTGAATCTAGCGGGGGGGCAAGTGAGCAGTTCTTC.

The CDR3 region is CASRTRDSDLNTEAFF. DNA of the CDR3: TGTGCCAGCAGGACACGGGACAGTGACCTGAACACTGAAGCTTTCTTT. This chain links TRBV7-9 with TRBJ1-1; TRBD1 matches at 7 bases. Unmatched junction bases numbered 10, after V lost 6 bases and J lost 0 bases. CDR3 length: 16 residues. The germline V gene has CDR1 SEHNR and CDR2 FQNEAQ (reference sequence).

This clone has a single count. The CDR3 DNA is TGTGCCACCAGCAGAGGGGGACTAGCGGTTTACGAGCAGTACTTC. Its protein is CATSRGGLAVYEQYF. The chain uses TRBV15 and TRBJ2-7; 11 nucleotides match TRBD2. The CDR3 has 15 residues. V was clipped by 1 base and J by 4 bases; unmatched bases: 3. The germline V gene has CDR1 LNHNV and CDR2 YYDKDF (reference sequence).

This chain connects TRBV28 to TRBJ2-3, with 7 nucleotides matching TRBD2. Germline V gene data show CDR1 as MDHEN and CDR2 as SYDVKM. After removal of 3 bases from V and 1 base from J, the junction contained 1 base not matched to a gene. CDR3 length: 14 residues. The CDR3 protein is CASSLSGGTDTQYF. In nucleotides, the CDR3 is TGTGCCAGCAGTTTGAGCGGGGGCACAGATACGCAGTATTTT.

This clone was seen more than once but under ten times. This chain uses TRBV4-3 with TRBJ2-1; no definite D call. The CDR3 loop spans 14 amino acids. Trimming cost V 0 bases and J 7 bases, with 10 bases left between them. Germline CDR1 is LGHNA and CDR2 is YSLEER. CDR3 in amino acids: CASSQDIRLNEQFF. The CDR3 nucleotides are TGCGCCAGCAGCCAAGATATTCGGTTGAATGAGCAGTTCTTC.

This clone was seen more than once but under ten times. The J gene is TRBJ1-2, the V gene TRBV30, with TRBD1 matching 9 bases. Germline assignment: CDR1 GTSNPN and CDR2 SVGIG (reference sequence). Germline trimming cut 0 bases from V and 4 bases from J; bases unmatched to any gene: 9. The CDR3 consists of 16 residues. CDR3 sequence: CAWSVLGTGRTYGYTF. Written as DNA, the CDR3 is TGTGCCTGGAGTGTACTCGGGACAGGGCGGACCTATGGCTACACCTTC.

This clone was observed a single time. V and J are TRBV5-1 and TRBJ2-5, with 7 bases that match TRBD1. The CDR3 is made up of 15 amino acids. Germline V gene data show CDR1 as SGHRS and CDR2 as YFSETQ. V lost 0 bases and J lost 2; bases outside the gene matches: 4. The CDR3 sequence is CASSLDGTAQETQYF. The DNA for the CDR3 is TGCGCCAGCAGCTTGGACGGGACAGCTCAAGAGACCCAGTACTTC.

The gene calls are TRBV5-1 and TRBJ2-7; 7 bases match TRBD2. V gave up 6 bases and J gave up 10 bases; unmatched junction bases: 13. The CDR3 has 13 amino acids. CDR1 is SGHRS and CDR2 is YFSETQ in the germline V gene. CDR3 sequence: CASTPSGVNVQYF. The CDR3, as DNA: TGCGCCAGCACCCCTAGCGGAGTTAATGTCCAGTACTTC. Full variable domain (missing parts from reference TRBV5-1 and TRBJ2-7): KAGVTQTPRYLIKTRGQQVTLSCSPISGHRSVSWYQQTPGQGLQFLFEYFSETQRNKGNFPGRFSGRQFSNSRSEMNVSTLELGDSALYLCASTPSGVNVQYFGPGTRLTVT.

In the case of this clone: This specimen includes other DNA sequences encoding the same CDR3. The CDR3 spells CASSVERGYTDTQYF. The CDR3 DNA sequence: TGTGCCAGCAGCGTTGAGCGGGGGTATACGGATACGCAGTATTTT. The chain employs TRBV9 and TRBJ2-3; 8 bases match TRBD2. CDR3 length: 15 amino acids. CDR1 is SGDLS and CDR2 is YYNGEE in the germline V gene. V shed 2 bases, J shed 6 bases, and the junction held 8 bases outside the gene matches.

This chain connects TRBV19 to TRBJ2-6; no reliable D call. V lost 8 bases to trimming and J lost 0 bases, with 8 bases between them. CDR3 length: 14 residues. Germline V gives CDR1 LNHDA, CDR2 SQIVND (reference sequence). The CDR3, as DNA: TGTGCCAGTGTAGATGTCTCTGGGGCCAACGTCCTGACTTTC. It codes for CASVDVSGANVLTF.

The rearrangement links TRBV7-6 to TRBJ2-3; 8 positions agree with TRBD2. The length of the CDR3 is 16 residues. Unmatched junction bases numbered 4, after V lost 1 base and J lost 1 base. The germline CDR1 and CDR2 sequences are SGHVS and FNYEAQ. This CDR3 reads CASSLGGSGGTDTQYF. CDR3 nucleotides: TGTGCCAGCAGCTTAGGTGGTAGCGGGGGCACAGATACGCAGTATTTT.

For the CDR3, the DNA is TGTGCCAGCAGCCCATGGAAAAGCGGTGGCTACACCTTC. It specifies CASSPWKSGGYTF. The J gene is TRBJ1-2, the V gene TRBV11-1; D gene unclear. The CDR3 sequence is 13 residues long. The V gene lost 5 bases and the J gene lost 7 bases, with 14 bases spanning the gap. Germline V gives CDR1 SGHAT, CDR2 FQDESV (reference sequence). The full variable domain, completed using reference TRBV11-1 and TRBJ1-2, is EAEVAQSPRYKITEKSQAVAFWCDPISGHATLYWYRQILGQGPELLVQFQDESVVDDSQLPKDRFSAERLKGVDSTLKIQPAELGDSAMYLCASSPWKSGGYTFGSGTRLTVV.

The V gene is TRBV30, the J gene TRBJ1-4, with 7 positions matching TRBD1. J gave up 4 bases and V 4 bases, and 9 bases lay outside the gene matches. This CDR3 has 15 amino acids. In germline, CDR1 is GTSNPN, CDR2 SVGIG (reference sequence). The CDR3 loop is CAWNTGQTDNEKLFF. DNA of the CDR3: TGTGCCTGGAATACGGGACAGACAGATAATGAAAAACTGTTTTTT.

The chain couples TRBV9 to TRBJ1-5; a possible D gene is TRBD1 (6 bases). Germline V gene lookup returns CDR1 SGDLS and CDR2 YYNGEE. The CDR3 is 15 amino acids. Between the trimmed V and J ends, which lost 4 bases and 7 bases, there was a span of 18 bases. This chain's CDR3 is CASSPGGAGLQPQHF. The CDR3 DNA follows: TGTGCCAGCAGCCCGGGGGGGGCAGGGCTACAGCCCCAGCATTTT.

This chain joins TRBV25-1 and TRBJ2-1, with D perhaps TRBD2 (5 bases). This CDR3 spans 15 amino acids. Trimming stripped 2 bases from V and 6 bases from J, with 14 bases between. Germline-derived CDR1 and CDR2 are MGHDK and SYGVNS. The CDR3 is CASSEVSGAANEQFF. Written as DNA, the CDR3 is TGTGCCAGCAGTGAAGTCAGCGGAGCGGCCAATGAGCAGTTCTTC.

The gene calls are TRBV5-4 and TRBJ2-7; D is possibly TRBD1 (5 bases). The germline CDR1 and CDR2 sequences are SGHNT and YYREEE (reference sequence). The V end lost 4 bases, the J end lost 4 bases, and 18 bases lay between the germline ends. The CDR3 sequence is 15 residues long. The CDR3 is CASSPSVGRVYEQYF. The CDR3 DNA follows: TGTGCCAGCAGCCCGTCTGTAGGCAGGGTGTACGAGCAGTACTTC.

The chain recombines TRBV4-3 with TRBJ2-7; D possibly corresponds to TRBD2 (5 bases). The germline CDR1 and CDR2 sequences are LGHNA and YSLEER. V was shortened by 1 base and J by 1 base, with 8 bases between the two germline ends. The CDR3 loop spans 14 amino acids. CDR3 in DNA: TGCGCCAGCAGCCAAGGGCCGGGATCCTACGAGCAGTACTTC. The encoded protein is CASSQGPGSYEQYF.

The chain joins TRBV29-1 to TRBJ1-1; TRBD1 might be the D (6 bases). The CDR3 extends over 13 amino acids. V was clipped by 6 bases and J by 0 bases, with 11 bases between them. Germline CDR1 and CDR2: SQVTM and ANQGSEA. CDR3 sequence reads: CSVWTVMNTEAFF. The CDR3 DNA reads TGCAGCGTATGGACAGTGATGAACACTGAAGCTTTCTTT.

The chain combines TRBV6-1 with TRBJ2-2, with D maybe TRBD1 (5 bases). Germline assignment: CDR1 MNHNS and CDR2 SASEGT. The CDR3 totals 15 residues. The V and J ends lost 6 bases and 5 bases respectively, with 16 bases between them. The CDR3 DNA reads TGTGCCAGCAGCGGACATAACCCCAAGACCGGGGAGCTGTTTTTT. Protein sequence: CASSGHNPKTGELFF.

The chain uses TRBV5-1 and TRBJ2-2, with D hard to call. In germline, CDR1 is SGHRS, CDR2 YFSETQ. The CDR3 spans 15 residues. The ends were cut back, 0 bases at V and 5 bases at J, with 11 bases in the middle. Here the CDR3 reads CASSLVGVETGELFF. DNA for the CDR3: TGCGCCAGCAGCTTGGTTGGAGTCGAAACCGGGGAGCTGTTTTTT.

This clone was picked up a small number of times. Compared with germline, one end of the junction differs, possibly owing to a read error. The V and J genes are TRBV7-9 and TRBJ2-7; 10 bases match TRBD1. Germline CDR1 and CDR2: SEHNR and FQNEAQ (reference sequence). CDR3 length: 16 amino acids. Here the CDR3 DNA reads TGTACCAGCAGCTTAGTTGCGGGACAGGGGAACTACGAGCAGTACTTC. It is translated as CTSSLVAGQGNYEQYF.

The chain links TRBV12-2 to TRBJ1-5; the D segment call TRBD1 is taken from the table without a DNA check. TRBV12-2 is classified as a pseudogene. The length of the CDR3 is 13 residues. CDR3 loop: CASREQAAQPQHF. In DNA form, the CDR3 reads TGTGCAAGTCGCGAACAGGCGGCTCAGCCCCAGCATTTT.

This clone was observed a handful of times. This chain joins TRBV28 and TRBJ1-1; TRBD1 is a possible D gene (5 bases). Per the germline V gene, CDR1 is MDHEN and CDR2 is SYDVKM. Trimming stripped 6 bases from V and 12 bases from J, with 20 bases between. This CDR3 comprises 13 residues. DNA for the CDR3: TGTGCCAGCAGCCCCCGAAGGCAGGGATCGCCTTTCTTT. Amino acid sequence: CASSPRRQGSPFF.

This chain uses TRBV27 with TRBJ2-1; 8 bases align to TRBD1. The CDR3 contains 15 residues. With V trimmed by 5 bases and J by 5 bases, 8 bases remained unmatched. Germline CDR1 reads MNHEY; CDR2 reads SMNVEV (reference sequence). CDR3 in amino acids: CASSMDRASHNEQFF. The CDR3 region has the DNA TGTGCCAGCAGTATGGACAGGGCATCCCACAATGAGCAGTTCTTC.

The chain joins TRBV9 to TRBJ2-5; TRBD1 agrees at 8 bases. J lost 4 bases, V lost 2 bases, and 10 bases had no gene match. Germline V CDR1 and CDR2: SGDLS, YYNGEE. The CDR3 loop spans 16 amino acids. CDR3 residues: CASSVQGARRGETQYF. The DNA for the CDR3 is TGTGCCAGCAGCGTTCAGGGGGCTCGCAGAGGAGAGACCCAGTACTTC. The complete variable domain, with remaining parts taken from reference TRBV9 and TRBJ2-5, reads DSGVTQTPKHLITATGQRVTLRCSPRSGDLSVYWYQQSLDQGLQFLIQYYNGEERAKGNILERFSAQQFPDLHSELNLSSLELGDSALYFCASSVQGARRGETQYFGPGTRLLVL.

V gene TRBV6-1 combines with J gene TRBJ2-7; 7 bases are shared with TRBD1. CDR1 and CDR2 (germline): MNHNS, SASEGT. V trimming: 6 bases; J trimming: 6 bases; junction bases outside the gene matches: 11. The CDR3 sequence is 14 residues long. DNA for the CDR3: TGTGCCAGCAGGTTAACAGGGGAGACCGCCGAGCAGTACTTC. This sequence encodes CASRLTGETAEQYF.

The chain combines TRBV15 with TRBJ2-2; 11 nucleotides line up with TRBD1. Germline V gene sequence: CDR1 LNHNV, CDR2 YYDKDF (reference sequence). CDR3 length equals 18 residues. Trimming removed 0 bases from V and 3 bases from J; junction bases left unmatched: 6. The CDR3 region has the DNA TGTGCCACCAGCAGAGATCTGGACAGGGGGCGAGACACCGGGGAGCTGTTTTTT. Protein product: CATSRDLDRGRDTGELFF.

This rearrangement joins TRBV30 to TRBJ1-1; maybe TRBD1 (5 bases). In germline, CDR1 is GTSNPN, CDR2 SVGIG (reference sequence). The CDR3 length is 14 residues. The ends were cut back, 1 base at V and 11 bases at J, with 20 bases in the middle. This CDR3 reads CAWSAGRASPWAFF. CDR3 in DNA: TGTGCCTGGAGTGCTGGCAGGGCCAGTCCTTGGGCTTTCTTT.